This TCR beta chain was sequenced for a study of blood T cell repertoires in COVID-19. Study information: Sites across the United States, Italy and Spain contributed samples from acute and convalescent COVID-19.

The CDR3 extends over 17 amino acids. V lost 2 bases to trimming and J lost 3 bases; unmatched junction nucleotides: 8. Germline CDR1 MNHNS, CDR2 SASEGT. Sequencing was performed with immunoSEQ multiplex PCR; in TCRdb, only in-frame clones are kept and a portion is missing. The repertoire holds 170,000 or so clones, with approximately 88% as singletons. The receptor comes from an older woman with acute or convalescent COVID-19. Sequencing used peripheral blood. The chain links TRBV6-1 to TRBJ2-4; 9 bases are shared with TRBD1. The CDR3 DNA is TGTGCCAGCAGTGAACATCGCTCGGACAGGGGCAAAAACATTCAGTACTTC. Protein sequence: CASSEHRSDRGKNIQYF.